This TCR beta chain came from a study of T-cell reconstitution after alpha-beta-depleted transplantation in children. Whole-study findings and limits: Some patients' high day-60 TCRbeta diversity was attributed to recipient cells surviving conditioning. Several hundred expanded graft clones reportedly were the source of alpha-beta T cells about two months after transplant. When one year had passed after transplant, most T-cell counts and diversity came from newly produced T cells.

At least ten counts were recorded for this clonotype. Its antigen is not identified. Researchers prepared the TCRbeta library using unique molecular identifiers, the study reports. TCRdb fed the PCR reads into MiXCR, producing one record per CDR3 protein. The sample lists fewer than 750,000 distinct CDR3 sequences; roughly 23% were seen once. Here the sequenced sample was PBMCs, mostly from graft donor cells, taken 360 days after TCRalphabeta/CD19-depleted stem cell transplant. The receptor was isolated from a boy under two years old who had a stem cell transplant for acute myeloid leukemia, so the T cells may come from the graft donor.

CDR3 loop: CASSVTSGGANEQFF. For the CDR3, the DNA is TGTGCCAGCAGCGTAACTAGCGGGGGGGCCAATGAGCAGTTCTTC. V usage is TRBV7-9 and J usage is TRBJ2-1; 13 bases match TRBD2. CDR1 and CDR2 (germline): SEHNR, FQNEAQ (reference sequence). The CDR3 spans 15 residues. The V segment lost 5 bases and the J segment 6 bases; nucleotides outside the gene matches: 4.